This passage covers 9 T cell receptor beta chains from one sample sequenced in a study of blood T cell repertoires in COVID-19. The table came from immunoSEQ multiplex PCR; TCRdb's copy has only in-frame clones and leaves some out. The table lists around 180,000 clones, under 90% of them singletons. The specimen sequenced was peripheral blood. Receptors originate from a human donor in a cohort sampled during active COVID-19.

The chain combines TRBV9 with TRBJ2-5; D is ambiguous. This CDR3 region has 15 residues. Trimming took off 0 bases at V and 2 bases at J, with 11 bases between the two ends. The germline V gene encodes CDR1 SGDLS and CDR2 YYNGEE. The CDR3, as DNA: TGTGCCAGCAGCGTAGGTCCGGGTCCTCAAGAGACCCAGTACTTC. The encoded protein is CASSVGPGPQETQYF.

The chain combines TRBV5-5 with TRBJ1-2; 9 bases align to TRBD1. V lost 0 bases to trimming and J lost 4 bases; unmatched junction nucleotides: 4. The germline CDR1 and CDR2 sequences are SGHKS and YYEKEE (reference sequence). The CDR3 totals 15 residues. The CDR3 nucleotides are TGTGCCAGCAGCTTGGGGGACAGGGAGGCCTATGGCTACACCTTC. Protein: CASSLGDREAYGYTF. Together with reference TRBV5-5 and TRBJ1-2, the CDR3 gives the full variable domain: DAGVTQSPTHLIKTRGQQVTLRCSPISGHKSVSWYQQVLGQGPQFIFQYYEKEERGRGNFPDRFSARQFPNYSSELNVNALLLGDSALYLCASSLGDREAYGYTFGSGTRLTVV.

This chain connects TRBV18 to TRBJ2-3; TRBD1 is a possible D gene (5 bases). The CDR3 covers 18 residues. V dropped 3 bases and J dropped 6 bases, with 25 bases sitting between them. Germline lookup yields CDR1 KGHSH and CDR2 LQKENI. The CDR3 region has the DNA TGTGCCAGCTCACCCCAACGCCCCGGACAAGGACCAGGGGATACGCAGTATTTT. Translation: CASSPQRPGQGPGDTQYF.

The rearrangement uses TRBV19 and TRBJ2-2; TRBD1 might be the D (7 bases). With 4 bases removed from V and 2 bases from J, the gap between germline ends came to 11 bases. Germline V gives CDR1 LNHDA, CDR2 SQIVND (reference sequence). The CDR3 runs to 15 residues. The CDR3 nucleotides read TGTGCCAGTAGTAGCGGGACAGAAAACACCGGGGAGCTGTTTTTT. Protein product: CASSSGTENTGELFF.

CDR3 sequence: CASRELGARSSPLHF. The CDR3 DNA is TGTGCCAGCAGGGAGTTGGGGGCCCGGTCTTCACCCCTCCACTTT. The rearrangement joins TRBV6-5 to TRBJ1-6, with a weak D call TRBD1 (6 bases). The V gene lost 6 bases and the J gene lost 9 bases, with 18 bases spanning the gap. The CDR3 covers 15 residues. CDR1 is MNHEY, CDR2 SVGAGI, per germline.

V usage is TRBV5-1 and J usage is TRBJ2-3; D not certain. V lost 4 bases to trimming and J lost 3 bases, with 12 bases between them. The CDR3 spans 14 residues. Germline V gene data show CDR1 as SGHRS and CDR2 as YFSETQ. CDR3 nucleotides: TGCGCCAGCAGCCCAGCAACGGGTACAGATACGCAGTATTTT. Translation gives CASSPATGTDTQYF.

V is TRBV30 and J is TRBJ2-7, with TRBD1 as a possible D gene (5 bases). V was cut by 2 bases and J by 0 bases, with 11 bases left in between. Germline values: CDR1 GTSNPN, CDR2 SVGIG (reference sequence). The length of the CDR3 is 14 residues. This CDR3 reads CAWSLKGLSYEQYF. In DNA, the CDR3 is TGTGCCTGGAGTTTGAAGGGGCTCTCCTACGAGCAGTACTTC.

The V call is TRBV5-1, the J call TRBJ2-3, with D perhaps matching TRBD2 (5 bases). This CDR3 has 18 residues. Per germline, CDR1 SGHRS and CDR2 YFSETQ. V lost 4 bases and J 1 base, leaving 22 bases between the germline ends. For the CDR3, the DNA is TGCGCCAGCAGCACGTCGGGGAGAACTCTTGGGGGCACAGATACGCAGTATTTT. This sequence encodes CASSTSGRTLGGTDTQYF.

V gene TRBV5-1 combines with J gene TRBJ2-1; D is unresolved. Germline CDR1 and CDR2: SGHRS and YFSETQ. V dropped 4 bases and J dropped 8 bases, with 10 bases sitting between them. CDR3 size: 12 residues. In nucleotides, the CDR3 is TGCGCCAGCAGCCCAAGTCAGTATGAGCAGTTCTTC. Its protein product is CASSPSQYEQFF.